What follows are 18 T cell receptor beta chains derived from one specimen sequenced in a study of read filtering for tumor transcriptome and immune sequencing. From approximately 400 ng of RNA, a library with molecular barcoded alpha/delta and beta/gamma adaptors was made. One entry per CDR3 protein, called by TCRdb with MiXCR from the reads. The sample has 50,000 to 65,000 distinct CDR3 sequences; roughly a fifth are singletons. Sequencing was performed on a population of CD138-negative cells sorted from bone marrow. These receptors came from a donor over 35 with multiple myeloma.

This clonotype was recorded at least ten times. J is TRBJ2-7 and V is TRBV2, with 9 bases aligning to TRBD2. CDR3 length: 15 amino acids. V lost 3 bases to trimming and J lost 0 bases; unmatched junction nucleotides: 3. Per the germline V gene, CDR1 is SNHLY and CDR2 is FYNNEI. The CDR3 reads CASSEFSGGSYEQYF. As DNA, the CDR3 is TGTGCCAGCAGTGAGTTTAGCGGGGGCTCCTACGAGCAGTACTTC.

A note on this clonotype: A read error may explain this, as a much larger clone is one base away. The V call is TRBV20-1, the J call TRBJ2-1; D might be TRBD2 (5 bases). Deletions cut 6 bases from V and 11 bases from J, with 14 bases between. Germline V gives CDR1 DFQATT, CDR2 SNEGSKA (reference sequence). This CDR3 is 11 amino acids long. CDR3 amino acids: CSASTRDQQFF. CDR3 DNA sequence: TGCAGTGCCTCTACTAGAGATCAGCAGTTCTTC.

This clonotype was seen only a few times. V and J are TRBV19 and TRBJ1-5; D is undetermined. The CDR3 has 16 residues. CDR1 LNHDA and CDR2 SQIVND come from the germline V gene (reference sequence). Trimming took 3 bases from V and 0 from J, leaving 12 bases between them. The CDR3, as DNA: TGTGCCAGTAGTATGATACGGATTCTTAGCAATCAGCCCCAGCATTTT. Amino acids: CASSMIRILSNQPQHF.

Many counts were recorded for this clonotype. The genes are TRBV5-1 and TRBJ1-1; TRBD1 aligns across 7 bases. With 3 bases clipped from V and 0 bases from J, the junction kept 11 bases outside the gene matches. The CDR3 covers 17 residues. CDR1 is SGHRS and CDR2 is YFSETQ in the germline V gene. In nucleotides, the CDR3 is TGCGCCAGCAGCTACGGGACAGTTAACTACATGAACACTGAAGCTTTCTTT. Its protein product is CASSYGTVNYMNTEAFF.

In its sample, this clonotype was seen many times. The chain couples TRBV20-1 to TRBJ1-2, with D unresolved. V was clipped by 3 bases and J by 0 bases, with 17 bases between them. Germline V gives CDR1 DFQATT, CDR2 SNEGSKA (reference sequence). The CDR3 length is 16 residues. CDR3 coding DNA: TGCAGTGCTAGGCCCCCGGGCCAACTAGCTAACTATGGCTACACCTTC. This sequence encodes CSARPPGQLANYGYTF.

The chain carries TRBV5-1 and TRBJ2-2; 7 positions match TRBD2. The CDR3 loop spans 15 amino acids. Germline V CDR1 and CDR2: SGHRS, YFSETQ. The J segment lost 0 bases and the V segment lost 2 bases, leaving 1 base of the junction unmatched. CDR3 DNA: TGCGCCAGCAGCTTTAGCGGGTCGAACACCGGGGAGCTGTTTTTT. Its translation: CASSFSGSNTGELFF.

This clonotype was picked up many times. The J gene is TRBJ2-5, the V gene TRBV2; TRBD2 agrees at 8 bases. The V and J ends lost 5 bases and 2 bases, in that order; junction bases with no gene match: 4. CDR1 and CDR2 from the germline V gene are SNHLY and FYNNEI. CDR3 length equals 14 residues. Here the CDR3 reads CASSFSGEQETQYF. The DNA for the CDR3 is TGTGCCAGCAGTTTTAGCGGGGAGCAAGAGACCCAGTACTTC.

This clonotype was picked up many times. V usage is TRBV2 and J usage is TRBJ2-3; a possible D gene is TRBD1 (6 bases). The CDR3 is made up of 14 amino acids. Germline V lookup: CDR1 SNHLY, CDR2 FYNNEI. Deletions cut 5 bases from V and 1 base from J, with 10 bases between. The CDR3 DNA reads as TGTGCCAGCAGTTTGGACAGACGCACAGATACGCAGTATTTT. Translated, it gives CASSLDRRTDTQYF.

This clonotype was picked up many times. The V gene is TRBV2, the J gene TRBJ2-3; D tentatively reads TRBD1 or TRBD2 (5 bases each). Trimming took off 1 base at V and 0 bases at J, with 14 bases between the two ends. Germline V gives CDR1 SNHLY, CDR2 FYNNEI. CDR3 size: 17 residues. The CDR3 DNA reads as TGTGCCAGCAGTGAAGATGGGGACCTCCGGAGCACAGATACGCAGTATTTT. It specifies CASSEDGDLRSTDTQYF.

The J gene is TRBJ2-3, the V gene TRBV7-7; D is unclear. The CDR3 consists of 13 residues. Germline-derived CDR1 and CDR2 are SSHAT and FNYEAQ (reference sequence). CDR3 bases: TGTGATAGCAGCTCGGACCGCACAGATACGCAGTATTTT. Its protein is CDSSSDRTDTQYF.

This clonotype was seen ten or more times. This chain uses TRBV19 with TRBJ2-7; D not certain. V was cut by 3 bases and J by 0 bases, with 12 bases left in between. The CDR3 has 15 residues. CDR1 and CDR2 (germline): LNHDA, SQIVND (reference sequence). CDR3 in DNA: TGTGCCAGTAGTATGACGGCGACTGTCTCCTACGAGCAGTACTTC. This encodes CASSMTATVSYEQYF.

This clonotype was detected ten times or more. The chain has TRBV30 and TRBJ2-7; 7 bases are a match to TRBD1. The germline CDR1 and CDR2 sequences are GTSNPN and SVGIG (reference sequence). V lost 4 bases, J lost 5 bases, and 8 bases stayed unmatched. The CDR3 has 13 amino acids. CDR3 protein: CAWKGQASHEQYF. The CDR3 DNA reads TGTGCCTGGAAAGGACAGGCTAGCCACGAGCAGTACTTC. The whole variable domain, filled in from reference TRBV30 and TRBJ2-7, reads SQTIHQWPATLVQPVGSPLSLECTVEGTSNPNLYWYRQAAGRGLQLLFYSVGIGQISSEVPQNLSASRPQDRQFILSSKKLLLSDSGFYLCAWKGQASHEQYFGPGTRLTVT.

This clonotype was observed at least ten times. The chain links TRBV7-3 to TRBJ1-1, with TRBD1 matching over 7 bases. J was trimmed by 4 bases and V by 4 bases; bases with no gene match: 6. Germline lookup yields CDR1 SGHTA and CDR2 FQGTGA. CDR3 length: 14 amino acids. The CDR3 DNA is TGTGCCAGCAGCTCAACAGGGGATAGCACTGAAGCTTTCTTT. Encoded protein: CASSSTGDSTEAFF.

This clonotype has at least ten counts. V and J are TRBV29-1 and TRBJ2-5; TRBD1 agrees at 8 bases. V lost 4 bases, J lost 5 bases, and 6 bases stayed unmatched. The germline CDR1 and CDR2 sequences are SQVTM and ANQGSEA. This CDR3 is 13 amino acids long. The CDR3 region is CSVGQGTGETQYF. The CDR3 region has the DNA TGCAGCGTTGGACAGGGGACGGGGGAGACCCAGTACTTC.

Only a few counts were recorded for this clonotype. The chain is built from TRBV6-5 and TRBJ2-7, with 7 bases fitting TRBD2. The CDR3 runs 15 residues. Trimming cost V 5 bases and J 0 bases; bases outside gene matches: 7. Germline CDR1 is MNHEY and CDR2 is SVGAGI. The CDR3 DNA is TGTGCCAGCAGTGCCCGGGGGGAGAGCTCCTACGAGCAGTACTTC. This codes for CASSARGESSYEQYF.

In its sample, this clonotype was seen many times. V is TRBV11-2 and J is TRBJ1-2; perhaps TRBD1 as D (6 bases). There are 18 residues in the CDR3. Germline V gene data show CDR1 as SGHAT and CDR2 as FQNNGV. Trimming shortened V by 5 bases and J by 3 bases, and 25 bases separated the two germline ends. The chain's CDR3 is CASSRRRGSPPIYYGYTF. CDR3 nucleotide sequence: TGTGCCAGCAGCCGACGCAGGGGCTCGCCGCCCATTTACTATGGCTACACCTTC.

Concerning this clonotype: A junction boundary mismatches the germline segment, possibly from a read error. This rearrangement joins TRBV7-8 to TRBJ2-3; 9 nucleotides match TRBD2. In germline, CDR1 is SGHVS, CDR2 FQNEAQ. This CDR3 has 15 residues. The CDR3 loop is CSSSAGGAGTDTQYF. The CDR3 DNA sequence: TGTTCCAGCAGCGCGGGGGGGGCTGGGACAGATACGCAGTATTTT.

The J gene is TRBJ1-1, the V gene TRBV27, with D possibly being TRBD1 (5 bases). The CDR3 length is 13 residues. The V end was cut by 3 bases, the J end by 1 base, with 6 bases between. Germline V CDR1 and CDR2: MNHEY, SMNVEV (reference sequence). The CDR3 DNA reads TGTGCCAGCAGTTTCCAGGGGAACACTGAAGCTTTCTTT. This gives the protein CASSFQGNTEAFF.